These T cell receptor beta chains were read from a single sample in a study of CD8+ T cells in alopecia areata. The method was immunoSEQ multiplex PCR; TCRdb's version includes in-frame clones alone and lacks a portion of them. Of more than 200,000 clones in the sample, about two thirds were seen once. The input for sequencing was CD4+ T cells sorted from blood, taken at week 0. The receptors here all came from a human donor with alopecia areata. CDR3s include the opening cysteine and the closing phenylalanine or tryptophan. The D gene is left open where the match is weak. The size field is filled for only some rows; it gives once, few, many or a size class.

TRBJ1-2 NA once TRBV29-1 CSVVLGVYGYTF TGCAGCGTTGTACTGGGGGTGTATGGCTACACCTTC
TRBJ2-5 NA once TRBV7-9 CASSAISAAQYF TGTGCCAGCAGCGCCATTTCAGCGGCCCAGTACTTC
TRBJ1-1 TRBD1 NA TRBV5-1 CASSLRRVRQGDSNTEAFF TGCGCCAGCAGCTTGCGTCGTGTCCGACAGGGGGACTCGAACACTGAAGCTTTCTTT
TRBJ2-7 NA NA TRBV9 CASSVYSSPGTLYEQYF TGTGCCAGCAGCGTGTATTCCTCTCCCGGGACTCTCTACGAGCAGTACTTC
TRBJ1-2 NA NA TRBV5-1 CASSLGQPAINYGYTF TGCGCCAGCAGCTTGGGACAGCCCGCCATTAACTATGGCTACACCTTC
TRBJ2-2 NA few TRBV9 CASSGLIGELFF TGTGCCAGCAGCGGGTTAATCGGGGAGCTGTTTTTT
TRBJ1-6 TRBD1 NA TRBV6-5 CASSKGQNHSPLHF TGTGCCAGCAGCAAGGGACAGAATCATTCACCCCTCCACTTT
TRBJ1-6 NA NA TRBV5-6 CASSLEGLPLHF TGTGCCAGCAGCTTGGAGGGGCTCCCCCTCCACTTT
TRBJ1-1 NA NA TRBV5-1 CASSLTGGRVEAFF TGCGCCAGCAGCTTGACCGGAGGGCGGGTTGAAGCTTTCTTT
TRBJ2-5 NA few TRBV7-9 CASSSLGAQYF TGTGCCAGCAGCTCGCTGGGGGCCCAGTACTTC
TRBJ1-4 TRBD1 NA TRBV25-1 CASSEWEGAGEKLFF TGTGCCAGCAGTGAATGGGAGGGGGCTGGGGAAAAACTGTTTTTT
TRBJ1-1 NA NA TRBV29-1 CSVSGLANTEAFF TGCAGCGTTTCGGGGTTAGCGAACACTGAAGCTTTCTTT
TRBJ2-3 TRBD1 NA TRBV2 CASRDRGSDTQYF TGTGCCAGCCGGGACAGGGGTTCAGATACGCAGTATTTT
TRBJ1-1 TRBD1 NA TRBV18 CASSPQGQGFTEAFF TGTGCCAGCTCACCACAGGGACAGGGATTCACTGAAGCTTTCTTT
TRBJ2-1 TRBD2 NA TRBV5-6 CASSGAGGLGNEQFF TGTGCCAGCAGCGGCGCGGGGGGCCTAGGCAATGAGCAGTTCTTC
TRBJ1-5 NA NA TRBV19 CAGGEDSNQPQHF TGTGCCGGGGGGGAAGATAGCAATCAGCCCCAGCATTTT
TRBJ2-1 TRBD1 NA TRBV30 CAWSVEGQGAPEQFF TGTGCCTGGAGTGTAGAGGGACAGGGGGCGCCTGAGCAGTTCTTC
TRBJ2-5 NA NA TRBV20-1 CSARGGETQYF TGCAGTGCTAGAGGGGGAGAGACCCAGTACTTC
TRBJ2-7 NA few TRBV6-5 CASSYTGTDTYEQYF TGTGCCAGCAGTTACACCGGGACGGACACCTACGAGCAGTACTTC
TRBJ1-2 NA few TRBV4-3 CASSQDTSRSNYGYTF TGCGCCAGCAGCCAAGATACATCACGTTCTAACTATGGCTACACCTTC
TRBJ2-1 TRBD1 once TRBV15 CATSRRDRAPNEQFF TGTGCCACCAGCAGAAGGGACAGGGCACCCAATGAGCAGTTCTTC
TRBJ1-5 TRBD1 NA TRBV6-5 CASSYSRQGGQPQHF TGTGCCAGCAGTTACTCGAGACAGGGCGGCCAGCCCCAGCATTTT
TRBJ2-7 NA few TRBV6-5 CASSYSTDTSYEQYF TGTGCCAGCAGTTACTCGACAGATACCTCCTACGAGCAGTACTTC
TRBJ1-5 TRBD1 once TRBV30 CAWGTGDQPQHF TGTGCCTGGGGGACAGGGGATCAGCCCCAGCATTTT
TRBJ1-1 NA NA TRBV25-1 CASSDQGPNTEAFF TGTGCCAGCAGTGATCAGGGGCCGAACACTGAAGCTTTCTTT
TRBJ2-5 NA NA TRBV30 CAWSNGLPGETQYF TGTGCCTGGAGTAACGGACTCCCGGGGGAGACCCAGTACTTC